Included here is one T cell receptor beta chain sequence, with context. Trimming took 4 bases from V and 5 from J; bases not matched to a gene: 7. Germline assignment: CDR1 SGHRS and CDR2 YFSETQ. CDR3 length: 14 residues. The sample originates from a study of blood T cell repertoires in COVID-19. At the level of the study: The samples span acute and convalescent COVID-19 from the United States, Italy and Spain. PBMCs, B-cell-depleted T cells, or T cells provided the cDNA or gDNA that made up the material.

Seattle cases were enrolled at active infection and followed longitudinally. How the authors handled the data: By means of reference gene primer amplification, nucleated cell counts were estimated. TCRdb's table, derived via immunoSEQ multiplex PCR, lists solely in-frame clones and lacks some. Clone size and the V and J calls come from that table; the DNA yielded D and trimming. This table has some 70,000 clones, approximately 80% appearing once. The sample was peripheral blood. The V call is TRBV5-1, the J call TRBJ2-7; 9 nucleotides match TRBD1. This TCR was recovered from a man aged 55 to 70 with COVID-19, enrolled during active disease. The CDR3 spells CASSPGQGLDEQYF. The CDR3 DNA follows: TGCGCCAGCAGCCCGGGACAGGGTCTCGACGAGCAGTACTTC.